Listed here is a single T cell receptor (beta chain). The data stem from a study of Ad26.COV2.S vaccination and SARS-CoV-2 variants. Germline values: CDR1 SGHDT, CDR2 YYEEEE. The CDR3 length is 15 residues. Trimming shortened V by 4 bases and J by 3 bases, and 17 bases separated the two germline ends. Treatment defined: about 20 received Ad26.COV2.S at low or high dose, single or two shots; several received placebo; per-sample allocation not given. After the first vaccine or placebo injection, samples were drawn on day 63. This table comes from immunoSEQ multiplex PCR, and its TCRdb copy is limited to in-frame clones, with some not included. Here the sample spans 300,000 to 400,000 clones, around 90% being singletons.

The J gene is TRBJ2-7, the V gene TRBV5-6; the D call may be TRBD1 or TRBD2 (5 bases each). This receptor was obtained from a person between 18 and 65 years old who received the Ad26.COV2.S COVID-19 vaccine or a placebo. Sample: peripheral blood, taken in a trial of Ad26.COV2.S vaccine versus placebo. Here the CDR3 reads CASSPGPLDLYEQYF. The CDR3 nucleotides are TGTGCCAGCAGCCCGGGACCGCTCGACCTCTACGAGCAGTACTTC.